This TCR beta chain derives from a study of T-cell memory formation after mild COVID-19. TCRdb analysed the 5' RACE reads with MiXCR anew, one entry per CDR3 protein. The data show under 350,000 distinct CDR3 sequences, around 15% seen once. The sequence was collected from a man between 18 and 29 years old who had mild COVID-19 (a few samples of this study predate the infection). Cell type and time point are not known. Sequencing was carried out using PBMCs or a T cell subset sorted from them (not recorded which).

CDR3 sequence: CASSLGQGAIEQYV. CDR3 bases: TGTGCCAGCAGTTTAGGACAGGGGGCAATCGAGCAGTACGTC. The V gene is TRBV6-6, the J gene TRBJ2-7, with 11 bases that match TRBD1. Germline V lookup: CDR1 MNHNY, CDR2 SVGAGI (reference sequence). This CDR3 has 14 residues. V lost 4 bases and J lost 6; bases outside the gene matches: 5.